One and the same sample provided the 21 T cell receptor beta chains below, sequenced in a study of breast tumors, draining lymph nodes, adjacent tissues. Axillary draining lymph nodes of breast cancer patients supplied the node samples. In TCRdb, the multiplex PCR reads were re-called with MiXCR into one record per CDR3 protein. The sample consists of about 200,000 distinct CDR3 sequences, about 32% of them appearing once. Sequencing was carried out using axillary lymph node tissue. Every receptor here comes from a female donor with breast cancer. Some clones in this sample may be carry-over from other donors' samples.

This clonotype was counted ten times or more. CDR3 sequence reads: CASSFSGGVNTGELFF. The CDR3 nucleotides read TGTGCCAGCAGCTTCTCTGGCGGCGTGAACACCGGGGAGCTGTTTTTT. This chain uses TRBV7-2 with TRBJ2-2; no definite D call. CDR3 length equals 16 residues. V lost 3 bases and J 1 base, leaving 12 bases between the germline ends. Germline V gene lookup returns CDR1 SGHTA and CDR2 FQGNSA. The full variable domain, its missing parts supplied by reference TRBV7-2 and TRBJ2-2, is GAGVSQSPSNKVTEKGKDVELRCDPISGHTALYWYRQSLGQGLEFLIYFQGNSAPDKSGLPSDRFSAERTGGSVSTLTIQRTQQEDSAVYLCASSFSGGVNTGELFFGEGSRLTVL.

The sample holds many counts of this clonotype. The chain links TRBV20-1 to TRBJ2-1, with TRBD2 matching 8 bases. The CDR3 has 15 residues. The trim removed 5 bases at V and 5 bases at J, leaving 11 bases unmatched. Germline V gene lookup returns CDR1 DFQATT and CDR2 SNEGSKA (reference sequence). In nucleotides, the CDR3 is TGCAGTGCTCCCCCCGGGACTAGAGTCAACAATGAGCAGTTCTTC. It codes for CSAPPGTRVNNEQFF.

Ten or more counts support this clonotype. The chain recombines TRBV20-1 with TRBJ2-7; no clear D gene. CDR1 DFQATT and CDR2 SNEGSKA come from the germline V gene (reference sequence). This CDR3 contains 12 residues. Between the trimmed V and J ends, which lost 2 bases and 1 base, there was a span of 6 bases. The CDR3 is CSARRVSYEQYF. For the CDR3, the DNA is TGCAGTGCTAGACGGGTTTCCTACGAGCAGTACTTC.

Ten or more counts support this clonotype. CDR3 DNA: TGTGCCAGCAGCTTGGGGGGGTCCGGGAGGCGAGAGACCCAGTACTTC. Translation gives CASSLGGSGRRETQYF. The genes are TRBV5-4 and TRBJ2-5; TRBD2 matches at 7 bases. The CDR3 sequence is 16 residues long. The V and J ends lost 0 bases and 4 bases, in that order; junction bases with no gene match: 9. Germline V gene lookup returns CDR1 SGHNT and CDR2 YYREEE (reference sequence). Full variable domain (rest looked up from reference TRBV5-4 and TRBJ2-5): ETGVTQSPTHLIKTRGQQVTLRCSSQSGHNTVSWYQQALGQGPQFIFQYYREEENGRGNFPPRFSGLQFPNYSSELNVNALELDDSALYLCASSLGGSGRRETQYFGPGTRLLVL.

Many counts were recorded for this clonotype. The chain joins TRBV7-2 to TRBJ2-7, with 9 nucleotides matching TRBD2. V gave up 2 bases and J gave up 3 bases; unmatched junction bases: 8. This CDR3 contains 16 residues. Germline-derived CDR1 and CDR2 are SGHTA and FQGNSA. The CDR3 DNA reads TGTGCCAGCAGCTTAAGGCTAGCGGGACTCTACTACGAGCAGTACTTC. It translates to CASSLRLAGLYYEQYF.

CDR3 DNA sequence: TGTGCCAGCAGCGACTTTGAGGATACGCAGTATTTT. Translated, it gives CASSDFEDTQYF. The gene calls are TRBV7-2 and TRBJ2-3; D remains unclear. The germline gives CDR1 SGHTA, CDR2 FQGNSA. V lost 5 bases and J lost 6, with 9 bases in between. The CDR3 runs 12 residues.

The CDR3 DNA reads TGTGCCAGTAGTAACAGAGCTTCCAACTATGGCTACACCATATATTTT. Translating it yields CASSNRASNYGYTIYF. The chain couples TRBV19 to TRBJ1-3; D is ambiguous. Germline loops: CDR1 LNHDA, CDR2 SQIVND (reference sequence). CDR3 length equals 16 residues. Deletions cut 4 bases from V and 8 bases from J, with 21 bases between.

Remarks on this clonotype: A read error may explain this, as a much larger clone is one base away. The chain carries TRBV20-1 and TRBJ1-2, with TRBD1 as a possible D gene (5 bases). Germline V lookup: CDR1 DFQATT, CDR2 SNEGSKA (reference sequence). This CDR3 has 13 residues. For the CDR3, the DNA is TGCAGTGCTAGAGATGGCCGGGGGTATGCCTACACCTTC. Residues: CSARDGRGYAYTF.

In this sample, this clonotype turned up many times. The chain recombines TRBV29-1 with TRBJ1-4; the D gene is possibly TRBD1 (5 bases). This CDR3 region has 12 residues. V dropped 6 bases and J dropped 6 bases, with 11 bases sitting between them. Germline-derived CDR1 and CDR2 are SQVTM and ANQGSEA. The CDR3 DNA sequence: TGCAGCGTCAGGGAGGTTGATGAAAAACTGTTTTTT. Residues: CSVREVDEKLFF.

The table lists this clonotype with many counts. The chain carries TRBV11-1 and TRBJ2-5; 7 bases fit TRBD1. The CDR3 runs to 14 residues. Per germline, CDR1 SGHAT and CDR2 FQDESV (reference sequence). V dropped 5 bases and J dropped 7; count of bases not matched to a gene: 10. The CDR3 nucleotides are TGTGCCAGCAGCCAGAGACAGGGCGGTGCGACCCAGTACTTC. This translates into CASSQRQGGATQYF. Filled out from reference TRBV11-1 and TRBJ2-5, the complete variable domain reads EAEVAQSPRYKITEKSQAVAFWCDPISGHATLYWYRQILGQGPELLVQFQDESVVDDSQLPKDRFSAERLKGVDSTLKIQPAELGDSAMYLCASSQRQGGATQYFGPGTRLLVL.

This clonotype was counted at least ten times. The chain joins TRBV6-1 to TRBJ1-3, with 7 bases aligning to TRBD1. The CDR3 is 16 amino acids. The junction had 8 bases not matched to a gene; V was cut back by 5 bases and J by 1 base. Germline V CDR1 and CDR2: MNHNS, SASEGT. The chain's CDR3 is CASSISTGRSGNTIYF. DNA for the CDR3: TGTGCCAGCAGTATCTCGACAGGGAGGTCTGGAAACACCATATATTTT.

Points on this clonotype: A much larger clone lies a single base off, so this may be a read error. V is TRBV19 and J is TRBJ1-4; no definite D call. Trimming pared 10 bases from V and 0 bases from J, leaving 21 bases between. Per germline, CDR1 LNHDA and CDR2 SQIVND (reference sequence). The CDR3 is made up of 17 amino acids. CDR3 nucleotide sequence: TGTGCCAATACTATCACATCTAGGACGGCAACTAATGAAAAACTGTTTTTT. Translated: CANTITSRTATNEKLFF.

In its sample, this clonotype was seen many times. The V gene is TRBV5-1, the J gene TRBJ1-5; D call uncertain. In germline, CDR1 is SGHRS, CDR2 YFSETQ. Between the trimmed V and J ends, which lost 0 bases and 6 bases, there was a span of 13 bases. The CDR3 spans 15 residues. CDR3 nucleotides: TGCGCCAGCAGCTTGGAGGGTCGGGCGGGTCAGCCCCAGCATTTT. Translating gives CASSLEGRAGQPQHF. Full variable domain (remainder filled in from reference TRBV5-1 and TRBJ1-5): KAGVTQTPRYLIKTRGQQVTLSCSPISGHRSVSWYQQTPGQGLQFLFEYFSETQRNKGNFPGRFSGRQFSNSRSEMNVSTLELGDSALYLCASSLEGRAGQPQHFGDGTRLSIL.

This clonotype showed up many times. The V call is TRBV7-9, the J call TRBJ1-3; tentative D call: TRBD1 (5 bases). CDR1 and CDR2 from the germline V gene are SEHNR and FQNEAQ (reference sequence). The CDR3 loop spans 14 amino acids. V lost 3 bases and J 2 bases, leaving 8 bases between the germline ends. CDR3 residues: CASSFQGAGNTIYF. The CDR3 DNA sequence: TGTGCCAGCAGCTTCCAGGGAGCTGGAAACACCATATATTTT. The entire variable domain, with the rest obtained from reference TRBV7-9 and TRBJ1-3, is as follows: DTGVSQNPRHKITKRGQNVTFRCDPISEHNRLYWYRQTLGQGPEFLTYFQNEAQLEKSRLLSDRFSAERPKGSFSTLEIQRTEQGDSAMYLCASSFQGAGNTIYFGEGSWLTVV.

About this clonotype itself: At one end the junction does not follow the germline gene, possibly because of a read error. The chain couples TRBV5-4 to TRBJ2-3, with 11 bases lining up with TRBD2. The germline CDR1 and CDR2 sequences are SGHNT and YYREEE (reference sequence). The CDR3 loop spans 16 amino acids. CDR3: CASSLGLAGGTDMQYF. The CDR3 nucleotides are TGTGCCAGCAGCTTGGGGCTAGCGGGAGGCACAGATATGCAGTATTTT. The entire variable domain, with the rest obtained from reference TRBV5-4 and TRBJ2-3, is as follows: ETGVTQSPTHLIKTRGQQVTLRCSSQSGHNTVSWYQQALGQGPQFIFQYYREEENGRGNFPPRFSGLQFPNYSSELNVNALELDDSALYLCASSLGLAGGTDMQYFGPGTRLTVL.

The V call is TRBV28, the J call TRBJ1-5; D is undetermined. The CDR3 sequence is 12 residues long. CDR1 is MDHEN and CDR2 is SYDVKM in the germline V gene. V gave up 6 bases and J gave up 6 bases, with 9 bases separating them. CDR3 amino acids: CASRPPAQPQHF. The CDR3 region has the DNA TGTGCCAGCAGGCCGCCTGCTCAGCCCCAGCATTTT.

A remark on this clonotype: It may be a read error: a sequence one base away is much more abundant. V gene TRBV12-3 or TRBV12-4 combines with J gene TRBJ2-1; D uncertain. V was cut by 3 bases and J by 4 bases, with 7 bases left in between. The CDR3 runs 13 residues. The CDR3 nucleotides are TGTGCCAGCAGTTTCGACACATACAATGAGCAGTTCTTC. Amino acid sequence: CASSFDTYNEQFF.

This clonotype was recorded at least ten times. CDR3 loop: CASSDRDNQPQHF. CDR3 sequence (DNA): TGTGCCAGTTCAGACAGGGACAATCAGCCCCAGCATTTT. The chain links TRBV19 to TRBJ1-5, with 7 bases fitting TRBD1. Germline loops: CDR1 LNHDA, CDR2 SQIVND (reference sequence). CDR3 length equals 13 residues. J gave up 3 bases and V 8 bases, and 4 bases lay outside the gene matches.

This clonotype was observed many times. The chain uses TRBV5-6 and TRBJ2-1, with D unresolved. Germline CDR1 and CDR2: SGHDT and YYEEEE. With 7 bases removed from V and 0 bases from J, the gap between germline ends came to 11 bases. The CDR3 sequence is 14 residues long. In nucleotides, the CDR3 is TGTGCCAGCCATGGGGAAAGCTCCTACAATGAGCAGTTCTTC. Amino acid sequence: CASHGESSYNEQFF.

Worth noting for this clonotype: Sequence at one end of the junction differs from germline and may be a read error. The V call is TRBV2, the J call TRBJ1-3; D is possibly TRBD1 (6 bases). From germline, CDR1 is SNHLY and CDR2 FYNNEI. CDR3 length equals 18 residues. The CDR3 loop is CASNERGGAGWTGNTIYF. The CDR3 bases are TGTGCCAGCAATGAACGTGGGGGGGCAGGGTGGACTGGAAACACCATATATTTT. Using reference TRBV2 and TRBJ1-3 for the parts outside the CDR3, the full variable domain is EPEVTQTPSHQVTQMGQEVILRCVPISNHLYFYWYRQILGQKVEFLVSFYNNEISEKSEIFDDQFSVERPDGSNFTLKIRSTKLEDSAMYFCASNERGGAGWTGNTIYFGEGSWLTVV.

This clonotype has ten or more counts. No conserved phenylalanine or tryptophan is present at the end of the CDR3, so a read error is the likely explanation. This rearrangement joins TRBV20-1 to TRBJ2-7, with 7 positions matching TRBD1. From germline, CDR1 is DFQATT and CDR2 SNEGSKA (reference sequence). The CDR3 consists of 13 residues. The V segment lost 6 bases and the J segment 2 bases; nucleotides outside the gene matches: 7. CDR3 coding DNA: TGCAGTGCAAAGGAAACAGGGGCCTACGAGCAGTACCTC. Protein product: CSAKETGAYEQYL.